The 16 T cell receptor beta chains below all came from one sample that was sequenced in a study of circulating and synovial CD4+ cells in juvenile arthritis. Measured with immunoSEQ multiplex PCR; TCRdb has only the in-frame clones, and not every one. The table includes around 32,000 clones, roughly 96% detected once. Sequences were obtained from CD4+ T cells from blood. The receptors shown here come from a human donor with juvenile idiopathic arthritis.

This clone was detected once. The CDR3 DNA reads TGTGCCAGCTCAGACAGGACAGGGCCCACTGAAGCTTTCTTT. Amino acid sequence: CASSDRTGPTEAFF. The chain uses TRBV18 and TRBJ1-1; the match to TRBD1 covers 8 bases. The germline V gene encodes CDR1 KGHSH and CDR2 LQKENI. The CDR3 has 14 amino acids. Germline trimming cut 5 bases from V and 4 bases from J; bases unmatched to any gene: 6. The full variable domain, with the rest looked up from reference TRBV18 and TRBJ1-1, is NAGVMQNPRHLVRRRGQEARLRCSPMKGHSHVYWYRQLPEEGLKFMVYLQKENIIDESGMPKERFSAEFPKEGPSILRIQQVVRGDSAAYFCASSDRTGPTEAFFGQGTRLTVV.

This clone was seen only once. The V call is TRBV7-3, the J call TRBJ1-1; 7 nucleotides agree with TRBD1. The CDR3 is made up of 17 amino acids. CDR1 is SGHTA and CDR2 is FQGTGA in the germline V gene. Trimming took 4 bases from V and 3 from J; bases not matched to a gene: 14. Here the CDR3 DNA reads TGTGCCAGCAGCTCACTAGGGGGCTCATTTGCGGACACTGAAGCTTTCTTT. This gives the protein CASSSLGGSFADTEAFF.

This chain uses TRBV28 with TRBJ2-7; TRBD2 is a possible D gene (5 bases). Germline V CDR1 and CDR2: MDHEN, SYDVKM. The V end was cut by 6 bases, the J end by 6 bases, with 21 bases between. CDR3 length equals 15 residues. CDR3 amino acids: CASRVSLGGGGEQYF. DNA of the CDR3: TGTGCCAGCAGAGTCTCGCTTGGCGGTGGAGGCGAGCAGTACTTC.

V gene TRBV5-1 combines with J gene TRBJ2-5; TRBD2 aligns across 10 bases. This CDR3 has 15 amino acids. CDR1 and CDR2 from the germline V gene are SGHRS and YFSETQ. The junction had 5 bases not matched to a gene; V was cut back by 4 bases and J by 2 bases. CDR3 nucleotide sequence: TGCGCCAGCAGCGGGGGGACTAGCGCTCAAGAGACCCAGTACTTC. Translating gives CASSGGTSAQETQYF.

The V gene is TRBV6-5, the J gene TRBJ1-1; maybe TRBD1 (5 bases). With 6 bases removed from V and 5 bases from J, the gap between germline ends came to 19 bases. The CDR3 contains 15 residues. Per the germline V gene, CDR1 is MNHEY and CDR2 is SVGAGI. The CDR3, as DNA: TGTGCCAGCAGGCCCAATGGGCAGGGTTGGACTGAAGCTTTCTTT. Translation: CASRPNGQGWTEAFF.

This chain joins TRBV21-1 and TRBJ2-2; the table's D call of TRBD1 was not tested on the DNA. TRBV21-1 is termed a pseudogene. This CDR3 is 17 amino acids long. The CDR3 protein is CATRTQSGTPNTGELFF. CDR3 in DNA: TGTGCCACCCGAACTCAGTCAGGGACACCTAACACCGGGGAGCTGTTTTTT.

This chain joins TRBV28 and TRBJ2-1; 9 positions agree with TRBD2. Germline CDR1 and CDR2: MDHEN and SYDVKM. V trimming: 3 bases; J trimming: 8 bases; junction bases outside the gene matches: 8. This CDR3 comprises 15 residues. CDR3 loop: CASSLGGSGSYEQFF. The CDR3 coding sequence is TGTGCCAGCAGTTTGGGAGGTAGCGGGAGCTATGAGCAGTTCTTC. Using reference TRBV28 and TRBJ2-1 for the parts outside the CDR3, the full variable domain is DVKVTQSSRYLVKRTGEKVFLECVQDMDHENMFWYRQDPGLGLRLIYFSYDVKMKEKGDIPEGYSVSREKKERFSLILESASTNQTSMYLCASSLGGSGSYEQFFGPGTRLTVL.

The gene calls are TRBV4-1 and TRBJ2-7, with 10 bases matching TRBD1. The CDR3 consists of 15 residues. The germline gives CDR1 MGHRA, CDR2 YSYEKL. J was trimmed by 6 bases and V by 3 bases; bases with no gene match: 8. The CDR3 sequence: CASSHPGTGVPEQYF. The CDR3 coding sequence is TGCGCCAGCAGCCACCCCGGGACAGGGGTCCCCGAGCAGTACTTC.

In its sample, this clone was seen a few times. The same CDR3 can be traced to other DNA sequences in this sample. This chain joins TRBV7-9 and TRBJ1-6, with TRBD1 matching over 7 bases. CDR3 length: 17 amino acids. CDR1 is SEHNR, CDR2 FQNEAQ, per germline (reference sequence). The V and J ends lost 5 bases and 2 bases, in that order; junction bases with no gene match: 9. The CDR3 protein is CASSPWTGTTYNSPLHF. CDR3 in DNA: TGTGCCAGCAGCCCGTGGACAGGAACGACCTATAATTCACCCCTCCACTTT.

The chain recombines TRBV19 with TRBJ1-1; D gene ambiguous. The CDR3 length is 18 residues. The germline gives CDR1 LNHDA, CDR2 SQIVND (reference sequence). Trimming cost V 5 bases and J 0 bases, with 22 bases left between them. Here the CDR3 DNA reads TGTGCCAGTAGTCCGACTAGCTTCTCCCCGCTTATGAACACTGAAGCTTTCTTT. Encoded protein: CASSPTSFSPLMNTEAFF.

This clone appeared a few times. This sequence joins TRBV18 and TRBJ2-7, with 8 bases identical to TRBD1. The V gene end was trimmed by 3 bases and the J gene end by 7 bases; junction bases not matched to a gene: 5. Germline values: CDR1 KGHSH, CDR2 LQKENI. This CDR3 comprises 13 residues. The CDR3 coding sequence is TGTGCCAGCTCACCGACAGGGGAGAGAGAGCAGTACTTC. It codes for CASSPTGEREQYF. Variable domain in full (rest from reference TRBV18 and TRBJ2-7): NAGVMQNPRHLVRRRGQEARLRCSPMKGHSHVYWYRQLPEEGLKFMVYLQKENIIDESGMPKERFSAEFPKEGPSILRIQQVVRGDSAAYFCASSPTGEREQYFGPGTRLTVT.

The CDR3 DNA follows: TGCGCCAGCAGCTTCGACAGGGGAGAGACCCAGTACTTC. This gives the protein CASSFDRGETQYF. The chain links TRBV5-1 to TRBJ2-5; 8 nucleotides agree with TRBD1. V shed 2 bases, J shed 4 bases, and the junction held 1 base outside the gene matches. Germline CDR1 is SGHRS and CDR2 is YFSETQ. The CDR3 contains 13 residues.

This sequence joins TRBV11-2 and TRBJ2-4; D may be TRBD1 (5 bases). V was cut by 0 bases and J by 1 base, with 13 bases left in between. The CDR3 has 17 residues. Germline V gives CDR1 SGHAT, CDR2 FQNNGV. The CDR3 nucleotides are TGTGCCAGCAGCTTAGAGCCAGGGTTGGACGCCAAAAACATTCAGTACTTC. Translated, it gives CASSLEPGLDAKNIQYF.

The sample holds one count of this clone. CDR3 coding DNA: TGTGCCAGCAGTGAATGGGGTAGAGGAATAGCGCGGTCCACAGATACGCAGTATTTT. Translation gives CASSEWGRGIARSTDTQYF. V and J are TRBV2 and TRBJ2-3, with D possibly being TRBD2 (5 bases). Germline CDR1 and CDR2: SNHLY and FYNNEI. V shed 2 bases and J shed 2 bases, with 23 bases lying between them. The CDR3 runs 19 residues.

The chain has TRBV6-5 and TRBJ2-4; TRBD2 is a possible D gene (5 bases). The CDR3 length is 16 residues. The V gene's germline CDR1 is MNHEY and CDR2 SVGAGI. Trimming cost V 2 bases and J 0 bases, with 11 bases left between them. CDR3 residues: CASSYLGVGAKNIQYF. The CDR3 DNA follows: TGTGCCAGCAGTTACCTCGGGGTTGGAGCCAAAAACATTCAGTACTTC.

The rearrangement links TRBV5-4 to TRBJ1-2; 7 bases line up with TRBD1. The V segment lost 4 bases and the J segment 7 bases; nucleotides outside the gene matches: 10. The CDR3 loop spans 14 amino acids. The germline gives CDR1 SGHNT, CDR2 YYREEE (reference sequence). The CDR3 region has the DNA TGTGCCAGCAGCCCCCCAGGGGGTACGGGTGGCTACACCTTC. Translated: CASSPPGGTGGYTF.